This entry lists 26 T cell receptor beta chains sequenced from one sample in a study of shared clonotypes between healthy human individuals. Naive CD8 cells comprised CD45RO-negative, CCR7-positively selected cells, excluding terminally differentiated effector memory CD45RA+ cells. The repertoire was sequenced with immunoSEQ multiplex PCR; TCRdb's copy has only in-frame clones and lacks some. Of about 1.9 million clones in the sample, just over 90% are singletons; the top ten hold around 1.7%. Source material: naive CD8+ T cells from PBMCs. The receptors come from a man between 18 and 35 years old in good health. Some clones in this sample may be carry-over from other donors' samples.

The rearrangement joins TRBV7-6 to TRBJ2-5; 12 bases fit TRBD2. The V gene's germline CDR1 is SGHVS and CDR2 FNYEAQ. Unmatched junction bases numbered 12, after V lost 2 bases and J lost 5 bases. The CDR3 consists of 18 residues. The DNA for the CDR3 is TGTGCCAGCAGCTTATTGACTAGCGGGAGACATCTGTGGGAGACCCAGTACTTC. It yields the protein CASSLLTSGRHLWETQYF. Variable domain in full (rest from reference TRBV7-6 and TRBJ2-5): GAGVSQSPRYKVTKRGQDVALRCDPISGHVSLYWYRQALGQGPEFLTYFNYEAQQDKSGLPNDRFSAERPEGSISTLTIQRTEQRDSAMYRCASSLLTSGRHLWETQYFGPGTRLLVL.

The CDR3 loop reads CASTHDTGTQYF. CDR3 nucleotides: TGTGCCAGTACTCATGACACTGGTACGCAGTATTTT. The chain couples TRBV19 to TRBJ2-3; D remains ambiguous. CDR3 length: 12 residues. Trimming cost V 7 bases and J 8 bases, with 13 bases left between them. Germline CDR1 reads LNHDA; CDR2 reads SQIVND (reference sequence).

The CDR3 coding sequence is TGTGCCAGCAGCCCAGTCGGGGGGCCCTTTACAGATACGCAGTATTTT. This encodes CASSPVGGPFTDTQYF. The chain has TRBV11-2 and TRBJ2-3; possibly TRBD2 for D (7 bases). Germline assignment: CDR1 SGHAT and CDR2 FQNNGV. The CDR3 spans 16 residues. Between the trimmed V and J ends, which lost 5 bases and 3 bases, there was a span of 18 bases.

This chain's CDR3 is CASSLRIDRGQQYF. Written as DNA, the CDR3 is TGTGCCAGCAGTTTAAGGATCGACAGGGGACAGCAGTACTTC. This chain links TRBV27 with TRBJ2-7; 8 bases line up with TRBD1. The germline gives CDR1 MNHEY, CDR2 SMNVEV (reference sequence). The CDR3 extends over 14 amino acids. J gave up 8 bases and V 2 bases, and 8 bases lay outside the gene matches.

The chain uses TRBV13 and TRBJ1-2, with D perhaps matching TRBD1 (5 bases). Germline CDR1 is PRHDT and CDR2 is FYEKMQ (reference sequence). V was trimmed by 5 bases and J by 2 bases, leaving 12 bases between them. The CDR3 totals 14 residues. The CDR3 DNA is TGTGCCAGCAGCCCCGGGGCAGGGAACTATGGCTACACCTTC. Amino acids: CASSPGAGNYGYTF.

The rearrangement uses TRBV7-9 and TRBJ2-2; D unresolved. From germline, CDR1 is SEHNR and CDR2 FQNEAQ (reference sequence). Trimming cost V 8 bases and J 0 bases, with 13 bases left between them. This CDR3 comprises 15 residues. CDR3 DNA: TGTGCCAGCGTCGAAGCCGAATCGAACACCGGGGAGCTGTTTTTT. As protein: CASVEAESNTGELFF.

This chain uses TRBV11-2 with TRBJ2-1; 9 bases map to TRBD1. Trimming removed 5 bases from V and 5 bases from J; junction bases left unmatched: 7. This CDR3 has 15 amino acids. CDR1 is SGHAT and CDR2 is FQNNGV in the germline V gene. The CDR3 DNA reads as TGTGCCAGCAGCCCGGGACAGGGTCTCGACAATGAGCAGTTCTTC. It codes for CASSPGQGLDNEQFF. The full variable domain, rest sourced from reference TRBV11-2 and TRBJ2-1, is EAGVAQSPRYKIIEKRQSVAFWCNPISGHATLYWYQQILGQGPKLLIQFQNNGVVDDSQLPKDRFSAERLKGVDSTLKIQPAKLEDSAVYLCASSPGQGLDNEQFFGPGTRLTVL.

The gene calls are TRBV7-9 and TRBJ2-1; the D gene is possibly TRBD1 (5 bases). The CDR3 is 13 residues long. The V gene lost 3 bases and the J gene lost 6 bases, with 9 bases spanning the gap. In germline, CDR1 is SEHNR, CDR2 FQNEAQ (reference sequence). The chain's CDR3 is CASSFMQGNEQFF. The CDR3 DNA is TGTGCCAGCAGCTTCATGCAGGGCAATGAGCAGTTCTTC. The full variable domain, with the rest looked up from reference TRBV7-9 and TRBJ2-1, is DTGVSQNPRHKITKRGQNVTFRCDPISEHNRLYWYRQTLGQGPEFLTYFQNEAQLEKSRLLSDRFSAERPKGSFSTLEIQRTEQGDSAMYLCASSFMQGNEQFFGPGTRLTVL.

V is TRBV27 and J is TRBJ1-5; D gene ambiguous. The V end was cut by 3 bases, the J end by 3 bases, with 9 bases between. The CDR3 has 14 amino acids. The V gene's germline CDR1 is MNHEY and CDR2 SMNVEV (reference sequence). DNA of the CDR3: TGTGCCAGCAGTTTTCTCCGGGCCAATCAGCCCCAGCATTTT. Its translation is CASSFLRANQPQHF.

The V call is TRBV2, the J call TRBJ1-1, with D maybe TRBD1 (5 bases). The V and J ends lost 2 bases and 10 bases respectively, with 14 bases between them. This CDR3 has 13 amino acids. Germline V gene sequence: CDR1 SNHLY, CDR2 FYNNEI. The CDR3 sequence is CASSEFRGYGAFF. CDR3 coding DNA: TGTGCCAGCAGTGAATTTCGGGGGTATGGAGCTTTCTTT.

The chain carries TRBV28 and TRBJ2-7, with TRBD2 matching over 11 bases. Germline V CDR1 and CDR2: MDHEN, SYDVKM. This CDR3 contains 15 residues. Trimming removed 6 bases from V and 3 bases from J; junction bases left unmatched: 7. The CDR3 DNA reads TGTGCCAGCAGCCCTACCGGGACTAGCGGCTACGAGCAGTACTTC. It is translated as CASSPTGTSGYEQYF. The variable domain in full, completed from reference TRBV28 and TRBJ2-7, reads DVKVTQSSRYLVKRTGEKVFLECVQDMDHENMFWYRQDPGLGLRLIYFSYDVKMKEKGDIPEGYSVSREKKERFSLILESASTNQTSMYLCASSPTGTSGYEQYFGPGTRLTVT.

J is TRBJ1-1 and V is TRBV28; D is perhaps TRBD1 (5 bases). This CDR3 is built from 15 residues. Germline CDR1 reads MDHEN; CDR2 reads SYDVKM. V dropped 6 bases and J dropped 2 bases, with 16 bases sitting between them. CDR3 in amino acids: CASRPLGQGNTEAFF. CDR3 coding DNA: TGTGCCAGCAGACCTCTGGGGCAGGGCAACACTGAAGCTTTCTTT.

V is TRBV19 and J is TRBJ1-2, with D unresolved. Germline-derived CDR1 and CDR2 are LNHDA and SQIVND (reference sequence). CDR3 length: 15 residues. V lost 9 bases to trimming and J lost 2 bases, with 19 bases between them. DNA of the CDR3: TGTGCCAGCAAGCCCACCAAGGCCAAAAACTATGGCTACACCTTC. Protein: CASKPTKAKNYGYTF.

V gene TRBV9 combines with J gene TRBJ2-7; 7 nucleotides align to TRBD1. V was pared by 4 bases and J by 7 bases, with 14 bases of the junction left unmatched. The CDR3 contains 15 residues. Germline CDR1 is SGDLS and CDR2 is YYNGEE. CDR3: CASSTQGGLLEEQYF. The CDR3 DNA is TGTGCCAGCAGCACTCAAGGGGGCCTCCTGGAAGAGCAGTACTTC.

The chain carries TRBV28 and TRBJ2-5; tentative D call: TRBD2 (6 bases). V lost 3 bases, J lost 2 bases, and 10 bases lay in between. The CDR3 extends over 14 amino acids. The germline V gene has CDR1 MDHEN and CDR2 SYDVKM. The CDR3 spells CASSLGLTQETQYF. The CDR3 nucleotides read TGTGCCAGCAGTTTGGGACTTACACAAGAGACCCAGTACTTC.

A single count supports this clone. This chain links TRBV7-2 with TRBJ2-7, with 8 bases that match TRBD2. CDR1 and CDR2 from the germline V gene are SGHTA and FQGNSA. The CDR3 covers 14 residues. The junction had 6 bases not matched to a gene; V was cut back by 5 bases and J by 3 bases. The CDR3 coding sequence is TGTGCCAGCAGCGTAAGACTAGCGAGCTACGAGCAGTACTTC. Its protein product is CASSVRLASYEQYF.

The chain couples TRBV21-1 to TRBJ1-1. TRBV21-1 is a pseudogene segment. CDR3 length: 15 residues. The DNA of the CDR3 is TGTGCCAGCAGCAAAGCGGGGAGAGCGACCACTGAAGCTTTCTTT. Amino acids: CASSKAGRATTEAFF.

The chain links TRBV7-9 to TRBJ2-5; D is possibly TRBD2 (6 bases). Deletions cut 4 bases from V and 4 bases from J, with 10 bases between. This CDR3 region has 13 residues. CDR1 is SEHNR, CDR2 FQNEAQ, per germline (reference sequence). In DNA, the CDR3 is TGTGCCAGCAGCTGGGACTTTTCAGAGACCCAGTACTTC. Protein product: CASSWDFSETQYF.

This chain links TRBV30 with TRBJ2-1; the D is unclear. V was trimmed by 0 bases and J by 10 bases, leaving 13 bases between them. Germline CDR1 is GTSNPN and CDR2 is SVGIG (reference sequence). CDR3 length: 13 amino acids. The CDR3 coding sequence is TGTGCCTGGAGTGTCGTCCAGCGAGGCGAGCAGTTCTTC. Translated, it gives CAWSVVQRGEQFF.

The rearrangement joins TRBV7-2 to TRBJ2-7; weak D call: TRBD1 (6 bases). Germline-derived CDR1 and CDR2 are SGHTA and FQGNSA. V was trimmed by 4 bases and J by 3 bases, leaving 10 bases between them. CDR3 length equals 13 residues. The CDR3 loop reads CASSSLQGYEQYF. DNA for the CDR3: TGTGCCAGCAGCTCATTACAGGGCTACGAGCAGTACTTC.

This clone was observed once. The chain has TRBV6-5 and TRBJ2-2; D perhaps matches TRBD2 (5 bases). Trimming removed 7 bases at V and 3 bases at J, with 15 bases between. Germline values: CDR1 MNHEY, CDR2 SVGAGI. The CDR3 runs 15 residues. The CDR3 coding sequence is TGTGCCAGCACCACGGAGGCCTGGCACACCGGGGAGCTGTTTTTT. Amino acid sequence: CASTTEAWHTGELFF.

J is TRBJ1-2 and V is TRBV13; 8 bases align to TRBD1. V was clipped by 4 bases and J by 3 bases; unmatched bases: 7. Germline-derived CDR1 and CDR2 are PRHDT and FYEKMQ (reference sequence). The CDR3 runs 15 residues. CDR3 sequence: CASSSKDRVDYGYTF. The CDR3 DNA reads TGTGCCAGCAGCTCAAAGGACAGGGTAGACTATGGCTACACCTTC.

The chain couples TRBV6-5 to TRBJ2-5, with 8 bases matching TRBD1. V shed 0 bases, J shed 5 bases, and the junction held 5 bases outside the gene matches. The CDR3 has 15 residues. Germline lookup yields CDR1 MNHEY and CDR2 SVGAGI. The CDR3 reads CASSYSQGAGETQYF. The CDR3 bases are TGTGCCAGCAGTTACTCTCAGGGGGCGGGGGAGACCCAGTACTTC.

V gene TRBV19 combines with J gene TRBJ2-3; 8 bases match TRBD1. The CDR3 has 15 residues. The V and J ends lost 4 bases and 3 bases, in that order; junction bases with no gene match: 6. Germline loops: CDR1 LNHDA, CDR2 SQIVND (reference sequence). In DNA, the CDR3 is TGTGCCAGTAGTACGACAGGGGTTAGAACAGATACGCAGTATTTT. It specifies CASSTTGVRTDTQYF.

The count of this clone is one. The V and J genes are TRBV27 and TRBJ1-4; no firm D call. The CDR3 consists of 14 residues. The germline V and J ends were trimmed by 8 bases and 7 bases, with 17 bases remaining between them. Looked up from germline, CDR1 is MNHEY and CDR2 is SMNVEV (reference sequence). The DNA for the CDR3 is TGTGCCAGCGGGCCCCGTACCACCCCTGAAAAACTGTTTTTT. Encoded protein: CASGPRTTPEKLFF.

The V call is TRBV28, the J call TRBJ2-5; D uncertain. The CDR3 runs 13 residues. With 6 bases removed from V and 1 base from J, the gap between germline ends came to 9 bases. Germline V CDR1 and CDR2: MDHEN, SYDVKM. The CDR3 sequence is CASRSQPQETQYF. CDR3 in DNA: TGTGCCAGCAGGTCGCAGCCCCAAGAGACCCAGTACTTC. The variable domain in full, with the rest retrieved from reference TRBV28 and TRBJ2-5, is DVKVTQSSRYLVKRTGEKVFLECVQDMDHENMFWYRQDPGLGLRLIYFSYDVKMKEKGDIPEGYSVSREKKERFSLILESASTNQTSMYLCASRSQPQETQYFGPGTRLLVL.